This TCR beta chain is drawn from a study of regulatory and conventional T cells in breast cancer. Remarks on this clonotype: At one of its ends the junction is not consistent with the germline gene, which may arise from a read error.

In TCRdb, the PCR reads were re-called with MiXCR into one record per CDR3 protein. The sample has 15,000 or so distinct CDR3 sequences, 30% to 35% seen once. Germline assignment: CDR1 ENHRY and CDR2 SYGVKD. This CDR3 is 15 amino acids long. The source is a female donor in good health. Sequencing input: conventional T cells from blood. The chain uses TRBV10-3 and TRBJ2-5; D is tentatively TRBD1 or TRBD2 (5 bases each). The CDR3: CAISDGQGEGEAQYF. CDR3 bases: TGTGCCATCAGTGACGGTCAGGGAGAAGGAGAGGCCCAGTACTTC.